These 27 T cell receptor beta chains share one sample of origin, sequenced in a study of T cell repertoires in cytomegalovirus infection. TCRdb re-called the reads with MiXCR, one entry per CDR3 protein. The sample gives 200,000 to 300,000 distinct CDR3 sequences, approximately 10% of which show up once; about 15% is in the top ten. Sequenced material: PBMCs. These TCRs come from a human donor in good health (CMV status not recorded). Some clones in this sample may be carry-over from other donors' samples.

The table lists this clonotype with many counts. The rearrangement joins TRBV4-1 to TRBJ1-2; D gene ambiguous. Germline V gene sequence: CDR1 MGHRA, CDR2 YSYEKL. V was cut by 0 bases and J by 8 bases, with 13 bases left in between. The CDR3 has 14 amino acids. The CDR3 coding sequence is TGCGCCAGCAGCCAAGATGATAACAGCTGGGGCTACACCTTC. This codes for CASSQDDNSWGYTF.

This clonotype came up many times. The rearrangement uses TRBV7-2 and TRBJ2-5; D is unresolved. This CDR3 comprises 12 residues. V lost 5 bases, J lost 5 bases, and 9 bases lay in between. From germline, CDR1 is SGHTA and CDR2 FQGNSA. CDR3 sequence: CASSPFSETQYF. The CDR3 DNA follows: TGTGCCAGCAGCCCATTTAGCGAGACCCAGTACTTC.

Only a few counts were recorded for this clonotype. This sequence joins TRBV6-1 and TRBJ1-1; D not certain. CDR3 length: 11 amino acids. V was cut by 8 bases and J by 1 base, with 5 bases left in between. CDR1 is MNHNS, CDR2 SASEGT, per germline. The CDR3 sequence is CASLQNTEAFF. The CDR3 DNA reads as TGTGCCAGCCTCCAGAACACTGAAGCTTTCTTT.

This clonotype was detected many times. The chain employs TRBV19 and TRBJ2-7; a weak D match, TRBD2 (6 bases). Trimming pared 5 bases from V and 2 bases from J, leaving 13 bases between. CDR1 and CDR2 from the germline V gene are LNHDA and SQIVND (reference sequence). This CDR3 contains 14 residues. The CDR3 nucleotides are TGTGCCAGTAGTGTTAGCGGCTACGCCTACGAGCAGTACTTC. It is translated as CASSVSGYAYEQYF.

In its sample, this clonotype was seen a few times. CDR3 sequence (DNA): TGTGCCAGCTCCGGGGACAGGGGGCATGAGCAGTTCTTC. Protein sequence: CASSGDRGHEQFF. The chain is built from TRBV7-9 and TRBJ2-1; 12 bases match TRBD1. There are 13 residues in the CDR3. Germline V gene data show CDR1 as SEHNR and CDR2 as FQNEAQ (reference sequence). J gave up 8 bases and V 8 bases, and 4 bases lay outside the gene matches.

This clonotype has ten or more counts. This chain links TRBV7-9 with TRBJ1-1; 10 bases fit TRBD1. The V gene end was trimmed by 5 bases and the J gene end by 4 bases; junction bases not matched to a gene: 7. The CDR3 is 15 residues long. The germline V gene encodes CDR1 SEHNR and CDR2 FQNEAQ (reference sequence). The CDR3 DNA sequence: TGTGCCAGCAGCCCGATGGGACAGGGGCCCACTGAAGCTTTCTTT. Residues: CASSPMGQGPTEAFF.

This clonotype showed up many times. The chain recombines TRBV7-2 with TRBJ2-7, with TRBD2 matching 8 bases. Germline V gene data show CDR1 as SGHTA and CDR2 as FQGNSA. The V gene end was trimmed by 2 bases and the J gene end by 6 bases; junction bases not matched to a gene: 3. The CDR3 contains 13 residues. CDR3 region: CASSLIAGGEQYF. CDR3 nucleotides: TGTGCCAGCAGCTTAATTGCGGGAGGCGAGCAGTACTTC.

This clonotype was seen once. V is TRBV20-1 and J is TRBJ2-2; 7 bases are shared with TRBD1. The CDR3 loop spans 12 amino acids. Germline trimming cut 6 bases from V and 4 bases from J; bases unmatched to any gene: 2. Germline CDR1 and CDR2: DFQATT and SNEGSKA (reference sequence). DNA for the CDR3: TGCAGTGCGCGACAGGGCACCGGGGAGCTGTTTTTT. Protein sequence: CSARQGTGELFF.

This clonotype was counted a few times. V usage is TRBV19 and J usage is TRBJ2-2; tentative D call: TRBD2 (5 bases). There are 15 residues in the CDR3. The V gene's germline CDR1 is LNHDA and CDR2 SQIVND (reference sequence). The V end lost 5 bases, the J end lost 4 bases, and 14 bases lay between the germline ends. The CDR3, as DNA: TGTGCCAGTAGTCCACCCGGGGTGAGCACCGGGGAGCTGTTTTTT. Protein product: CASSPPGVSTGELFF.

This clonotype was detected many times. This chain links TRBV7-2 with TRBJ1-6; D is perhaps TRBD1 (6 bases). Trimming left V 3 bases short and J 1 base short, with 16 bases between. The CDR3 length is 18 residues. Germline V lookup: CDR1 SGHTA, CDR2 FQGNSA. CDR3 in DNA: TGTGCCAGCAGCTTCCTACAGGGCGGCGGGTCCTATAATTCACCCCTCCACTTT. Its protein product is CASSFLQGGGSYNSPLHF.

In its sample, this clonotype was seen many times. This chain joins TRBV6-2 or TRBV6-3 and TRBJ2-1; TRBD2 agrees at 10 bases. This CDR3 contains 15 residues. Germline V gene data show CDR1 as MNHEY and CDR2 as SVGEGT. The junction had 9 bases not matched to a gene; V was cut back by 6 bases and J by 7 bases. The CDR3 sequence: CASSPSGRAWNEQFF. Written as DNA, the CDR3 is TGTGCCAGCAGCCCCAGCGGGAGGGCCTGGAATGAGCAGTTCTTC.

This clonotype was observed at least ten times. The chain has TRBV6-2 or TRBV6-3 and TRBJ2-7; 11 nucleotides agree with TRBD2. This CDR3 spans 16 amino acids. J lost 2 bases, V lost 4 bases, and 7 bases had no gene match. Germline CDR1 MNHEY, CDR2 SVGEGT. CDR3 in DNA: TGTGCCAGCAGTTTTGTCGAACTAGCGGGAGCCTACGAGCAGTACTTC. Amino acids: CASSFVELAGAYEQYF.

This clonotype was seen many times. V is TRBV7-6 and J is TRBJ1-1, with 7 bases identical to TRBD1. The length of the CDR3 is 17 residues. V was pared by 5 bases and J by 0 bases, with 12 bases of the junction left unmatched. CDR1 and CDR2 (germline): SGHVS, FNYEAQ. The CDR3 here is CASSPRPLTGMNTEAFF. CDR3 in DNA: TGTGCCAGCAGCCCAAGACCCCTGACAGGGATGAACACTGAAGCTTTCTTT.

There are many counts of this clonotype. The chain is built from TRBV4-1 and TRBJ2-3; the D is unclear. Trimming left V 0 bases short and J 4 bases short, with 8 bases between. The CDR3 is 14 residues long. Germline V gene sequence: CDR1 MGHRA, CDR2 YSYEKL. CDR3 coding DNA: TGCGCCAGCAGCCAAGAAGGTAGGGCAGATACGCAGTATTTT. Its protein product is CASSQEGRADTQYF.

CDR3 loop: CSVDPRGGEQYF. DNA of the CDR3: TGCAGCGTTGATCCGCGTGGCGGCGAGCAGTACTTC. The V call is TRBV29-1, the J call TRBJ2-7; D is uncertain. The germline gives CDR1 SQVTM, CDR2 ANQGSEA. Trimming stripped 3 bases from V and 6 bases from J, with 12 bases between. This CDR3 is 12 amino acids long.

The rearrangement links TRBV28 to TRBJ1-5; a possible D gene is TRBD1 (5 bases). The CDR3 spans 16 residues. Germline loops: CDR1 MDHEN, CDR2 SYDVKM. V dropped 3 bases and J dropped 7 bases, with 19 bases sitting between them. The CDR3 DNA is TGTGCCAGCAGTTTTCGTTTCAGGGCCGGGGAGCAGCCCCAGCATTTT. It is translated as CASSFRFRAGEQPQHF.

This clonotype has a count of ten or more. The V and J genes are TRBV10-3 and TRBJ2-1, with D maybe TRBD2 (6 bases). The germline gives CDR1 ENHRY, CDR2 SYGVKD. V was trimmed by 0 bases and J by 1 base, leaving 10 bases between them. This CDR3 is 16 amino acids long. The CDR3 DNA reads TGTGCCATCAGTGAGTCGATGGCGGGGTCCTACAATGAGCAGTTCTTC. Translating gives CAISESMAGSYNEQFF.

This clonotype occurred many times. The V and J genes are TRBV7-8 and TRBJ2-2; the match to TRBD2 covers 9 bases. Germline-derived CDR1 and CDR2 are SGHVS and FQNEAQ. V lost 1 base, J lost 2 bases, and 2 bases stayed unmatched. CDR3 length equals 16 residues. CDR3 in amino acids: CASSLVAGANTGELFF. CDR3 bases: TGTGCCAGCAGCTTAGTAGCGGGGGCCAACACCGGGGAGCTGTTTTTT.

This clonotype was seen many times. The gene calls are TRBV12-3 or TRBV12-4 and TRBJ2-2; D remains ambiguous. V shed 7 bases and J shed 7 bases, with 16 bases lying between them. This CDR3 has 14 amino acids. This CDR3 reads CASTRYGYGGELFF. CDR3 DNA sequence: TGTGCCAGCACCAGATACGGCTACGGCGGGGAGCTGTTTTTT.

J is TRBJ1-1 and V is TRBV6-2 or TRBV6-3; D is ambiguous. CDR3 length equals 14 residues. The germline V gene has CDR1 MNHEY and CDR2 SVGEGT. V was pared by 4 bases and J by 3 bases, with 12 bases between. The CDR3 protein is CASSSARKDTEAFF. In nucleotides, the CDR3 is TGTGCCAGCAGTTCAGCTAGAAAGGACACTGAAGCTTTCTTT.

The table lists this clonotype with many counts. The chain links TRBV30 to TRBJ2-7; no firm D call. Trimming pared 2 bases from V and 5 bases from J, leaving 10 bases between. Germline lookup yields CDR1 GTSNPN and CDR2 SVGIG (reference sequence). The CDR3 length is 12 residues. The DNA for the CDR3 is TGTGCCTGGAGTACCGCCAACCACGAGCAGTACTTC. This codes for CAWSTANHEQYF.

This clonotype was counted ten times or more. The rearrangement uses TRBV7-9 and TRBJ1-3; TRBD1 might be the D (6 bases). The ends were cut back, 1 base at V and 0 bases at J, with 10 bases in the middle. Germline V gene sequence: CDR1 SEHNR, CDR2 FQNEAQ (reference sequence). This CDR3 has 16 residues. CDR3 protein: CASSLGQGSSGNTIYF. The CDR3 region has the DNA TGTGCCAGCAGCTTAGGTCAGGGGAGCTCTGGAAACACCATATATTTT.

The sample holds many counts of this clonotype. The rearrangement uses TRBV6-5 and TRBJ1-4; D is unresolved. The V gene lost 0 bases and the J gene lost 3 bases, with 8 bases spanning the gap. The length of the CDR3 is 15 residues. Germline V gene lookup returns CDR1 MNHEY and CDR2 SVGAGI. CDR3: CASSYSTRPNEKLFF. The CDR3 bases are TGTGCCAGCAGTTACTCGACAAGACCTAATGAAAAACTGTTTTTT.

This clonotype was detected ten times or more. J is TRBJ2-1 and V is TRBV7-2; a weak D match, TRBD1 (6 bases). Germline lookup yields CDR1 SGHTA and CDR2 FQGNSA. The CDR3 contains 14 residues. Trimming stripped 4 bases from V and 7 bases from J, with 14 bases between. The CDR3 reads CASSSHRDRNEQFF. In nucleotides, the CDR3 is TGTGCCAGCAGCTCCCACAGGGACCGGAATGAGCAGTTCTTC.

Here the CDR3 reads CASSGWDIEQYF. The CDR3 DNA sequence: TGTGCCAGCAGTGGGTGGGACATCGAGCAGTACTTC. The chain links TRBV2 to TRBJ2-7, with D possibly being TRBD1 (6 bases). The germline V gene encodes CDR1 SNHLY and CDR2 FYNNEI. The CDR3 has 12 amino acids. V shed 4 bases and J shed 6 bases, with 10 bases lying between them.

This clonotype was found a few times. The J gene is TRBJ2-7, the V gene TRBV29-1, with unresolved D. Germline assignment: CDR1 SQVTM and CDR2 ANQGSEA. With 4 bases removed from V and 6 bases from J, the gap between germline ends came to 13 bases. The CDR3 length is 12 residues. The CDR3 DNA follows: TGCAGCGTTGGAAATCCAAAATCCGAGCAGTACTTC. Translation gives CSVGNPKSEQYF.

This clonotype was recorded many times. The chain combines TRBV6-1 with TRBJ1-5, with D maybe TRBD1 (5 bases). The CDR3 is made up of 12 amino acids. Germline V CDR1 and CDR2: MNHNS, SASEGT. V was trimmed by 3 bases and J by 5 bases, leaving 5 bases between them. The CDR3 reads CASSDRDQPQHF. CDR3 DNA: TGTGCCAGCAGTGACAGGGATCAGCCCCAGCATTTT.